These 27 T cell receptor beta chains originate from one sample sequenced in a study of T cell clonotyping in hematopoietic cell transplantation. Profiling relied on immunoSEQ multiplex PCR, and the TCRdb table lists in-frame clones only, not all of them. This sample yields 15,000 to 20,000 clones, of which 60% to 85% are seen a single time; roughly 8.8% belongs to the top ten. Sequenced: peripheral blood mononuclear cells. The receptors derive from a woman aged 60-70 years in good health. Some clones in this sample may be carry-over from other donors' samples.

This clone was detected only once. The rearrangement uses TRBV6-5 and TRBJ1-5; D gene unclear. V shed 5 bases and J shed 1 base, with 6 bases lying between them. CDR3 length: 13 residues. Germline loops: CDR1 MNHEY, CDR2 SVGAGI. The CDR3 DNA follows: TGTGCCAGCAGTCCCGACAGCAATCAGCCCCAGCATTTT. Encoded protein: CASSPDSNQPQHF.

There are a few counts of this clone. The CDR3, as DNA: TGTGCCAGCAGCGGGACAGGGCTGAACGAGCAGTACTTC. Encoded protein: CASSGTGLNEQYF. The rearrangement links TRBV6-1 to TRBJ2-7, with 9 bases identical to TRBD1. The CDR3 has 13 residues. Germline V gene sequence: CDR1 MNHNS, CDR2 SASEGT. The ends lost 6 bases at V and 5 bases at J; junction bases unmatched: 5.

CDR3 sequence (DNA): TGTGCCAGCAGACGACCAGGGGGGTCCGGGGAGCTGTTTTTT. Protein: CASRRPGGSGELFF. The chain has TRBV2 and TRBJ2-2, with a tentative D call TRBD1 (7 bases). This CDR3 comprises 14 residues. With 6 bases removed from V and 6 bases from J, the gap between germline ends came to 14 bases. CDR1 SNHLY and CDR2 FYNNEI come from the germline V gene.

This chain links TRBV19 with TRBJ1-6, with D perhaps matching TRBD1 (6 bases). The CDR3 consists of 13 residues. V lost 4 bases to trimming and J lost 9 bases, with 10 bases between them. Per germline, CDR1 LNHDA and CDR2 SQIVND (reference sequence). In DNA form, the CDR3 reads TGTGCCAGTAGTAACAGGGAACTTTCACCCCTCCACTTT. Translating gives CASSNRELSPLHF.

This chain uses TRBV7-2 with TRBJ2-5; D not resolved. Germline V gives CDR1 SGHTA, CDR2 FQGNSA. The CDR3 consists of 13 residues. The V gene lost 0 bases and the J gene lost 2 bases, with 4 bases spanning the gap. The CDR3 region has the DNA TGTGCCAGCAGCTTAGCCATTCAAGAGACCCAGTACTTC. Its protein is CASSLAIQETQYF.

A single count supports this clone. The V and J genes are TRBV30 and TRBJ1-2; 7 nucleotides line up with TRBD1. The CDR3 totals 13 residues. After removal of 3 bases from V and 2 bases from J, the junction contained 3 bases not matched to a gene. CDR1 GTSNPN and CDR2 SVGIG come from the germline V gene (reference sequence). The CDR3 DNA reads as TGTGCCTGGAGCAGGGGGGAAAACTATGGCTACACCTTC. This gives the protein CAWSRGENYGYTF.

This clone was counted a few times. V and J are TRBV4-2 and TRBJ1-1, with 10 bases that match TRBD1. After removal of 0 bases from V and 3 bases from J, the junction contained 4 bases not matched to a gene. The germline V gene encodes CDR1 LGHNA and CDR2 YNFKEQ. CDR3 length: 16 residues. CDR3 sequence reads: CASSQDEGQGHTEAFF. CDR3 sequence (DNA): TGTGCCAGCAGCCAAGACGAGGGACAGGGGCACACTGAAGCTTTCTTT.

This sequence joins TRBV6-5 and TRBJ2-2; D uncertain. The CDR3 is made up of 13 amino acids. V was cut by 0 bases and J by 7 bases, with 6 bases left in between. CDR1 is MNHEY and CDR2 is SVGAGI in the germline V gene. The CDR3 DNA sequence: TGTGCCAGCAGTTACTCGAAGCTCGGGGAGCTGTTTTTT. Its protein is CASSYSKLGELFF.

The chain carries TRBV28 and TRBJ2-7, with 8 bases that match TRBD1. Germline CDR1 reads MDHEN; CDR2 reads SYDVKM. CDR3 length: 20 residues. V dropped 2 bases and J dropped 3; count of bases not matched to a gene: 21. The chain's CDR3 is CASSLVPRWTLSQGVYEQYF. The CDR3 DNA follows: TGTGCCAGCAGTTTAGTACCTCGATGGACCCTCTCACAGGGGGTCTACGAGCAGTACTTC.

Worth noting for this clone: The CDR3 does not close with the conserved phenylalanine or tryptophan, likely indicating a read error. The V and J genes are TRBV7-6 and TRBJ1-5; D might be TRBD1 (6 bases). This CDR3 comprises 17 residues. Trimming left V 5 bases short and J 0 bases short, with 17 bases between. Germline-derived CDR1 and CDR2 are SGHVS and FNYEAQ. DNA for the CDR3: TGTGCCAGCAGCGGGGACCCCGGACAGTATAGCAATCAGCCCCAGCATCTT. This gives the protein CASSGDPGQYSNQPQHL.

The chain recombines TRBV7-4 with TRBJ1-1; 11 positions agree with TRBD1. The CDR3 totals 16 residues. V shed 1 base, J shed 3 bases, and the junction held 4 bases outside the gene matches. Germline V gives CDR1 SGHVT, CDR2 SQSDAQ. The CDR3 nucleotides are TGTGCCAGCAGCTTAGGGACAGGGGGCTTGGACACTGAAGCTTTCTTT. Its protein product is CASSLGTGGLDTEAFF.

The V call is TRBV30, the J call TRBJ1-3, with a weak D call TRBD1 (6 bases). Trimming left V 5 bases short and J 0 bases short, with 8 bases between. The CDR3 spans 13 residues. Germline CDR1 is GTSNPN and CDR2 is SVGIG (reference sequence). The DNA of the CDR3 is TGTGCCTGGGAACAGGGCTCTGGAAACACCATATATTTT. Its translation: CAWEQGSGNTIYF.

This clone appeared a few times. The rearrangement uses TRBV7-3 and TRBJ2-1; possible D gene TRBD2, 6 bases. Germline CDR1 reads SGHTA; CDR2 reads FQGTGA. V lost 0 bases to trimming and J lost 5 bases, with 11 bases between them. This CDR3 is 15 amino acids long. CDR3 region: CASSLTLGLNNEQFF. The CDR3 nucleotides read TGTGCCAGCAGCTTAACGTTAGGACTAAACAATGAGCAGTTCTTC.

J is TRBJ2-3 and V is TRBV9, with TRBD1 as a possible D gene (7 bases). This CDR3 is 14 amino acids long. From germline, CDR1 is SGDLS and CDR2 YYNGEE. V lost 0 bases to trimming and J lost 7 bases, with 12 bases between them. The CDR3 sequence: CASSVGSGGHTQYF. The CDR3 nucleotides read TGTGCCAGCAGCGTAGGCTCAGGGGGGCATACGCAGTATTTT.

V is TRBV29-1 and J is TRBJ1-1; D gene uncertain. CDR1 and CDR2 from the germline V gene are SQVTM and ANQGSEA. There are 13 residues in the CDR3. V was pared by 3 bases and J by 0 bases, with 8 bases between. CDR3 loop: CSVEVQMNTEAFF. The CDR3 DNA follows: TGCAGCGTTGAGGTTCAGATGAACACTGAAGCTTTCTTT.

This clone turned up a few times. V usage is TRBV30 and J usage is TRBJ1-2; a possible D gene is TRBD1 (6 bases). Germline V gives CDR1 GTSNPN, CDR2 SVGIG (reference sequence). The CDR3 is made up of 15 amino acids. Trimming took 1 base from V and 10 from J, leaving 22 bases between them. The chain's CDR3 is CAWSGSGQPPGFYTF. CDR3 sequence (DNA): TGTGCCTGGAGTGGAAGTGGACAGCCGCCAGGCTTCTACACCTTC. Together with reference TRBV30 and TRBJ1-2, the CDR3 gives the full variable domain: SQTIHQWPATLVQPVGSPLSLECTVEGTSNPNLYWYRQAAGRGLQLLFYSVGIGQISSEVPQNLSASRPQDRQFILSSKKLLLSDSGFYLCAWSGSGQPPGFYTFGSGTRLTVV.

The chain is built from TRBV5-6 and TRBJ2-5; TRBD2 aligns across 10 bases. Germline assignment: CDR1 SGHDT and CDR2 YYEEEE. CDR3 length equals 15 residues. V trimming: 0 bases; J trimming: 5 bases; junction bases outside the gene matches: 4. CDR3 coding DNA: TGTGCCAGCAGCTTGGCTCTAGCGGGAGTGGAGACCCAGTACTTC. Translated: CASSLALAGVETQYF.

The chain employs TRBV6-6 and TRBJ2-3; maybe TRBD2 (6 bases). Looked up from germline, CDR1 is MNHNY and CDR2 is SVGAGI (reference sequence). The CDR3 extends over 14 amino acids. Trimming stripped 6 bases from V and 5 bases from J, with 15 bases between. The CDR3 protein is CASRLSGSGDTQYF. CDR3 coding DNA: TGTGCCAGCAGACTGTCTGGTAGCGGAGATACGCAGTATTTT.

The chain uses TRBV14 and TRBJ1-4, with a tentative D call TRBD1 (5 bases). Deletions cut 6 bases from V and 6 bases from J, with 11 bases between. There are 13 residues in the CDR3. Per the germline V gene, CDR1 is SGHDN and CDR2 is FVKESK. The CDR3 nucleotides read TGTGCCAGCAGGGGCAGGGACTATGAAAAACTGTTTTTT. This gives the protein CASRGRDYEKLFF.

The V and J genes are TRBV7-2 and TRBJ1-5; 9 nucleotides align to TRBD1. J was trimmed by 7 bases and V by 5 bases; bases with no gene match: 6. Germline V gene data show CDR1 as SGHTA and CDR2 as FQGNSA. The CDR3 sequence is 14 residues long. CDR3 residues: CASSPDRGGQPQHF. The CDR3 DNA reads TGTGCCAGCAGCCCGGACAGGGGTGGGCAGCCCCAGCATTTT.

The J gene is TRBJ1-1, the V gene TRBV11-2, with a possible D match to TRBD1 (5 bases). Trimming took 4 bases from V and 11 from J, leaving 11 bases between them. The CDR3 sequence is 11 residues long. Germline V gives CDR1 SGHAT, CDR2 FQNNGV. The CDR3 reads CASSSSRQAFF. CDR3 sequence (DNA): TGTGCCAGCAGCTCTAGCCGACAGGCTTTCTTT.

The V and J genes are TRBV5-6 and TRBJ2-2; D gene uncertain. Looked up from germline, CDR1 is SGHDT and CDR2 is YYEEEE. The CDR3 totals 14 residues. Trimming left V 0 bases short and J 10 bases short, with 13 bases between. The CDR3 sequence: CASSLVFSGTELFF. Here the CDR3 DNA reads TGTGCCAGCAGCTTGGTATTCAGTGGTACGGAGCTGTTTTTT.

This sequence joins TRBV1 and TRBJ2-1; the DNA was not used to check the table's D call, TRBD2. TRBV1 represents a pseudogene. CDR3 length: 18 amino acids. Here the CDR3 reads CTSSQDKGLAHPYNEQFF. CDR3 in DNA: TGCACCAGCAGCCAAGATAAGGGGCTAGCGCACCCCTACAATGAGCAGTTCTTC.

The V call is TRBV5-1, the J call TRBJ1-2; 8 nucleotides agree with TRBD1. The trim removed 2 bases at V and 8 bases at J, leaving 5 bases unmatched. Germline V gene sequence: CDR1 SGHRS, CDR2 YFSETQ. The CDR3 has 13 residues. For the CDR3, the DNA is TGCGCCAGCAGCTTCACAGGGGGAGAGGGCTACACCTTC. Translated: CASSFTGGEGYTF.

The rearrangement uses TRBV11-2 and TRBJ2-2; D remains unclear. Germline V gene sequence: CDR1 SGHAT, CDR2 FQNNGV. V lost 1 base and J lost 5, with 8 bases in between. The CDR3 has 14 residues. CDR3 nucleotide sequence: TGTGCCAGCAGCTTAGTGGTGGGAACCGGGGAGCTGTTTTTT. Its protein is CASSLVVGTGELFF.

The rearrangement joins TRBV29-1 to TRBJ1-5; D is unresolved. V lost 6 bases and J lost 1, with 10 bases in between. This CDR3 comprises 13 residues. The germline V gene has CDR1 SQVTM and CDR2 ANQGSEA. The chain's CDR3 is CSVCTESNQPQHF. The CDR3 DNA sequence: TGCAGCGTCTGTACAGAGAGCAATCAGCCCCAGCATTTT.

This chain joins TRBV5-1 and TRBJ1-3; 8 bases map to TRBD1. The germline CDR1 and CDR2 sequences are SGHRS and YFSETQ. The CDR3 loop spans 16 amino acids. The junction had 6 bases not matched to a gene; V was cut back by 4 bases and J by 0 bases. This CDR3 is CASSVTGGVSGNTIYF. The CDR3 bases are TGCGCCAGCAGCGTTACAGGGGGGGTCTCTGGAAACACCATATATTTT.